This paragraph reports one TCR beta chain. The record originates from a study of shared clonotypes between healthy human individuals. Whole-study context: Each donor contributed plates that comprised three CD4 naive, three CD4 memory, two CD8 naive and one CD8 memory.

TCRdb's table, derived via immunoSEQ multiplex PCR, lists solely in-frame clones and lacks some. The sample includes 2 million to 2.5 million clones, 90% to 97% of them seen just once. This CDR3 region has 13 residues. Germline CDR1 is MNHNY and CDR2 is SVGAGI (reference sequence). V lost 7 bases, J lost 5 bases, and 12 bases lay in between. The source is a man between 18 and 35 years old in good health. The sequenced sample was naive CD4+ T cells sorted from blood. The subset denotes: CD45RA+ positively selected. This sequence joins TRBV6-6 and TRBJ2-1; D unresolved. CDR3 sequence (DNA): TGTGCCAGCACTGATTTCCCCAACAATGAGCAGTTCTTC. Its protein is CASTDFPNNEQFF.